The 6 T cell receptor beta chains listed next were all sequenced from one sample in a study of T cell responses to AZD1222 COVID-19 vaccine. The table came from immunoSEQ multiplex PCR; TCRdb's copy has only in-frame clones and leaves some out. Of approximately 92,000 clones listed, roughly 87% were seen once; the top ten hold 2.5% to 3%. This specimen consisted of peripheral blood, obtained on day 0 of AZD1222 vaccination. Receptors originate from an adult in good health.

The chain recombines TRBV6-5 with TRBJ1-5; D remains unclear. The ends were cut back, 8 bases at V and 1 base at J, with 6 bases in the middle. The CDR3 runs to 12 residues. Germline CDR1 is MNHEY and CDR2 is SVGAGI. The CDR3 sequence: CASRGSNQPQHF. The CDR3 nucleotides are TGTGCCAGCCGGGGAAGCAATCAGCCCCAGCATTTT.

The genes are TRBV3-1 (or the pseudogene TRBV3-2) and TRBJ1-2; 7 bases line up with TRBD1. The CDR3 has 14 residues. Germline CDR1 reads LGHDT; CDR2 reads YNNKEL (reference sequence). Trimming took 3 bases from V and 4 from J; bases not matched to a gene: 5. CDR3 protein: CASSQDRSSYGYTF. The CDR3 DNA reads TGTGCCAGCAGCCAGGACAGGAGCAGCTATGGCTACACCTTC.

The V gene is TRBV6-1, the J gene TRBJ2-3, with 16 bases lining up with TRBD2. V gave up 3 bases and J gave up 0 bases; unmatched junction bases: 6. CDR1 MNHNS and CDR2 SASEGT come from the germline V gene. The CDR3 totals 19 residues. Here the CDR3 reads CASSEGGTSGRGSTDTQYF. CDR3 bases: TGTGCCAGCAGTGAGGGGGGGACTAGCGGGAGGGGAAGCACAGATACGCAGTATTTT.

This chain connects TRBV19 to TRBJ1-2, with D uncertain. The length of the CDR3 is 13 residues. V was clipped by 4 bases and J by 1 base, with 7 bases between them. Germline V gene data show CDR1 as LNHDA and CDR2 as SQIVND (reference sequence). The CDR3 sequence: CASSTQFNYGYTF. CDR3 nucleotide sequence: TGTGCCAGTAGTACCCAGTTTAACTATGGCTACACCTTC.

This clone came up once. This rearrangement joins TRBV11-3 to TRBJ2-1; 12 nucleotides line up with TRBD2. Germline CDR1 and CDR2: SGHNT and YENEEA. V dropped 1 base and J dropped 3; count of bases not matched to a gene: 1. There are 16 residues in the CDR3. CDR3 sequence: CASSLATSGSYNEQFF. For the CDR3, the DNA is TGTGCCAGCAGCTTAGCGACTAGCGGGAGCTACAATGAGCAGTTCTTC.

The chain employs TRBV2 and TRBJ1-2; 7 bases line up with TRBD1. Germline CDR1 and CDR2: SNHLY and FYNNEI. The length of the CDR3 is 14 residues. J was trimmed by 3 bases and V by 3 bases; bases with no gene match: 4. CDR3 sequence reads: CASSDNRGDYGYTF. The CDR3 nucleotides read TGTGCCAGCAGTGATAACAGGGGTGACTATGGCTACACCTTC.